The 4 T cell receptor beta chains reported below all come from one sample, sequenced in a study of blood T cell repertoires in COVID-19. Repertoires were generated with immunoSEQ multiplex PCR, while TCRdb's copy carries only in-frame clones and drops some. The repertoire consists of about 230,000 clones, with 65% to 85% occurring once and the leading ten covering around 25%. The sequencing sample was made of peripheral blood. Receptors were obtained from a man between 40 and 49 years old with acute or convalescent COVID-19.

V is TRBV30 and J is TRBJ1-1; the D gene is possibly TRBD1 (6 bases). This CDR3 is 13 amino acids long. V was clipped by 3 bases and J by 1 base, with 9 bases between them. In germline, CDR1 is GTSNPN, CDR2 SVGIG (reference sequence). The CDR3 DNA sequence: TGTGCCTGGAGACAGGGAACGAACACTGAAGCTTTCTTT. It yields the protein CAWRQGTNTEAFF.

This chain connects TRBV30 to TRBJ1-3, with 7 bases fitting TRBD1. Germline-derived CDR1 and CDR2 are GTSNPN and SVGIG (reference sequence). The junction had 5 bases not matched to a gene; V was cut back by 3 bases and J by 0 bases. CDR3 size: 15 residues. Here the CDR3 reads CAWSPDRVSGNTIYF. CDR3 sequence (DNA): TGTGCCTGGAGCCCAGACAGGGTCTCTGGAAACACCATATATTTT.

This chain joins TRBV25-1 and TRBJ2-7; 8 bases map to TRBD1. Germline loops: CDR1 MGHDK, CDR2 SYGVNS. The CDR3 has 15 amino acids. The ends lost 4 bases at V and 4 bases at J; junction bases unmatched: 9. DNA for the CDR3: TGTGCCAGCAGTGCTTCCAACAGGGGGGATTACGAGCAGTACTTC. It encodes CASSASNRGDYEQYF.

To note about this clone: The same CDR3 is also encoded by other DNA sequences in this sample. This chain joins TRBV6-5 and TRBJ2-1; 11 positions agree with TRBD2. The V and J ends lost 6 bases and 4 bases, in that order; junction bases with no gene match: 2. Germline V gene sequence: CDR1 MNHEY, CDR2 SVGAGI. This CDR3 has 14 residues. The CDR3 coding sequence is TGTGCCAGCAGGACTAGCGGGACGTACAATGAGCAGTTCTTC. It yields the protein CASRTSGTYNEQFF.